Listed below are T cell receptor beta chains from one sample, sequenced in a study of T-cell reconstitution after alpha-beta-depleted transplantation in children. A single record per CDR3 protein comes from TCRdb applying MiXCR to the PCR reads. The sample lists more than 200,000 distinct CDR3 sequences, about 25% seen once, with around 2.5% in the top ten. Source: PBMCs, taken before TCRalphabeta/CD19-depleted stem cell transplant. Receptors were obtained from a girl aged 2-9 years with Fanconi anemia, due to receive a stem cell transplant. The conserved cysteine and the conserved F or W are not part of the CDR3 here. Part of the rows lack a size; the others show once, few, many or a class for expanded clones.

many	TRBV29-1	SVDSRDGYEQY
few	TRBV7-3	ASSLQSSNEQF
many	TRBV29-1	SVERQQPYEQY
NA	TRBV29-1	SVEDLDRAAYEQY
NA	TRBV28	ASSLSLAGDTQY
NA	TRBV12-3/TRBV12-4	ASSLGGVHEQY
many	TRBV29-1	SVVGGGNYGYT
many	TRBV12-3/TRBV12-4	ASSQIPGQHTGELF
NA	TRBV6-1	ASSVTSGSGVYNEQF
many	TRBV29-1	SVDTLAGEGYNEQF
NA	TRBV6-8	ASYQQGDQPQH
few	TRBV6-1	ASSEPSGGVTDTQY
NA	TRBV5-1	ASSFGSGANNEQF
NA	TRBV5-6	ASSSEGVYGYT
few	TRBV20-1	SARGGGDRGPYEQY
many	TRBV20-1	SARGGNAGNQPQH
few	TRBV29-1	SVSAGAIYNEQF
many	TRBV29-1	SVGYGGDEKLF
few	TRBV2	ASSESRGYPY
many	TRBV29-1	SVPMGTGELF
few	TRBV12-3/TRBV12-4	ASSLASGFDTGELF
many	TRBV12-3/TRBV12-4	ASSSVTQY
NA	TRBV7-6	ASSLTEGSGGAAHYEQY
many	TRBV3-1	ASSQVGGRSEQY
many	TRBV29-1	SVEAHSYEQY
NA	TRBV21-1	ASGLRRERSYNEQF
few	TRBV20-1	SAKVPGQDYEQY
many	TRBV10-3	AISEGGPRGYNEQF
NA	TRBV29-1	SVDNLAGTHEQF
NA	TRBV28	ASSLPGHNYEQY
many	TRBV20-1	SANPGLYNEQF
many	TRBV9	ASSVVGSGANVLT
many	TRBV10-3	AISEGGLIAKNIQY
many	TRBV20-1	SARRGGAGDTQY
many	TRBV20-1	SGQGSYNEQF
few	TRBV29-1	SAGDFTDTQY
NA	TRBV7-2	ASSFTSGYEQY
NA	TRBV5-1	ASSLQTGELF
few	TRBV28	ASTVPITGELF
NA	TRBV29-1	SVPSGADTQY
NA	TRBV12-5	ASGRDRRNIQY
few	TRBV28	ATGQLSNQPQH
many	TRBV12-3/TRBV12-4	ASTQSVWAADYGYT
many	TRBV29-1	SALAGELNNEQF
few	TRBV29-1	SVVGTYEQY
many	TRBV12-3/TRBV12-4	ASSLENLAGFSGANVLT
NA	TRBV2	ASQEGAEYEQY
few	TRBV25-1	ASRDGAGWSTDTQY
few	TRBV5-1	ASSLYTSGDSYNEQF